The T cell receptor (beta chain) under discussion was sequenced for a study of blood T cell repertoires in COVID-19. On the study more broadly: Researchers got acute and convalescent COVID-19 samples from the United States, Italy and Spain. T cells, B-cell-depleted T cells, or PBMCs provided the cDNA or gDNA that served as material.

Assay used: immunoSEQ multiplex PCR; TCRdb lists only in-frame clones, some missing. Found here are approximately 310,000 clones, 70% to 90% of them singletons; the top ten hold 2.2%. V gave up 8 bases and J gave up 10 bases; unmatched junction bases: 1. Germline V lookup: CDR1 ENHRY, CDR2 SYGVKD. The CDR3 extends over 11 amino acids. The sequenced sample consisted of PBMCs or T cells enriched from blood (not recorded which). The chain uses TRBV10-3 and TRBJ1-6; 8 nucleotides line up with TRBD1. This sequence originates from a man aged 25-40 years who had recovered from COVID-19. CDR3 sequence (DNA): TGTGCCATCGGACAGGGATCACCCCTCCACTTT. This encodes CAIGQGSPLHF.